This T cell receptor (beta chain) was documented in a study of shared clonotypes between healthy human individuals. Germline loops: CDR1 MDHEN, CDR2 SYDVKM. The V and J ends lost 9 bases and 10 bases respectively, with 17 bases between them. The CDR3 spans 12 residues. Sequencing was performed with immunoSEQ multiplex PCR; in TCRdb, only in-frame clones are kept and a portion is missing. The table records over 850,000 clones, approximately 80% of them present only once. The gene calls are TRBV28 and TRBJ2-3; D perhaps matches TRBD2 (5 bases). The sequenced sample consisted of memory CD4+ T cells from PBMCs. Specified subset: CD45RA-negative fraction. The clonotype originates from a man younger than 35 in good health. Some clones in this sample may be carry-over from other donors' samples. CDR3 bases: TGTGCCAGTAGGTTCGGAGGAGGTGCGCAGTATTTT. Its translation is CASRFGGGAQYF.